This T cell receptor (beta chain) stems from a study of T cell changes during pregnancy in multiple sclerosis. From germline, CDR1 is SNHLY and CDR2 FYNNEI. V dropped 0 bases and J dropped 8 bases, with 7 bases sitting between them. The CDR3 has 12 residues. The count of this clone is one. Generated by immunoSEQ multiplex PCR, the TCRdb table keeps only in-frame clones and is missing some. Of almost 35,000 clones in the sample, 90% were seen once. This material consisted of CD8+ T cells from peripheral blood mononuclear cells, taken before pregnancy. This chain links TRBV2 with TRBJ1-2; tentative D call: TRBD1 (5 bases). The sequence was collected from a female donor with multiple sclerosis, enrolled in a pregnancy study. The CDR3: CASSEAWGGYTF. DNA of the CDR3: TGTGCCAGCAGTGAAGCTTGGGGCGGCTACACCTTC.